This TCR beta chain originates from a study of T cells in Graves' hyperthyroidism and ophthalmopathy. Germline V lookup: CDR1 MNHNS, CDR2 SASEGT. The CDR3 spans 14 residues. Amplified TCR beta CDR3 regions came from RNA transcripts. The HTBI primer set drove a first-round RT-PCR of the TCR CDR3. TCRdb re-called the multiplex PCR reads through MiXCR, storing one row per CDR3 protein. The sample consists of more than 300,000 distinct CDR3 sequences, 13% of them appearing once. The TCR sequence derives from a woman under 30 with Graves' hyperthyroidism. The chain uses TRBV6-1 and TRBJ2-1; no definite D call. The J call may not be correct, given that the DNA end is closer to TRBJ2-7. Material: blood. This CDR3 reads CASSTTPHYNEQYF. The CDR3 coding sequence is TGTGCCAGCAGTACTACCCCCCACTACAATGAGCAGTACTTC.